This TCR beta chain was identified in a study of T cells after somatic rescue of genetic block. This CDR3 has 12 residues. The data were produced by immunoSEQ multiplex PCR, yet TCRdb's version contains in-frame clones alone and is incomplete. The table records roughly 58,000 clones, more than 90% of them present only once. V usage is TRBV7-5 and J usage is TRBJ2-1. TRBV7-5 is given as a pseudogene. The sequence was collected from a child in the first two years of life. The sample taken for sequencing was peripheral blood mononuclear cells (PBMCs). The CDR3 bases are TGTGTCAGAAGCTTAGAGGGCAATGAGCAGTTCTTC. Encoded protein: CVRSLEGNEQFF.